The 16 T cell receptor beta chains below were found in one sample sequenced in a study of blood T cell repertoires in COVID-19. Sequencing used immunoSEQ multiplex PCR; TCRdb keeps in-frame clones, though not all of them. The repertoire consists of over 95,000 clones, with about four fifths occurring once and the leading ten covering around 18%. The specimen sequenced was peripheral blood. All receptors derive from a woman older than 75 with active or convalescent COVID-19.

This clone occurred a few times. V and J are TRBV2 and TRBJ1-5; no clear D gene. Germline CDR1 and CDR2: SNHLY and FYNNEI. The CDR3 is 13 amino acids. V lost 4 bases and J 9 bases, leaving 13 bases between the germline ends. The DNA of the CDR3 is TGTGCCAGCAGTGTCACCACCGAGGGGCCCCAGCATTTT. Translating it yields CASSVTTEGPQHF.

This chain connects TRBV20-1 to TRBJ2-1; D gene ambiguous. Trimming removed 3 bases at V and 8 bases at J, with 8 bases between. This CDR3 is built from 11 residues. Germline loops: CDR1 DFQATT, CDR2 SNEGSKA (reference sequence). The CDR3 coding sequence is TGCAGTGCTAGTCGAGGTGATGAGCAGTTCTTC. Translated, it gives CSASRGDEQFF.

This chain joins TRBV6-2 or TRBV6-3 and TRBJ2-5; 7 positions agree with TRBD1. CDR1 is MNHEY and CDR2 is SVGEGT in the germline V gene. Trimming at V came to 5 bases and at J to 2 bases, leaving 5 bases not matched to a gene. CDR3 size: 14 residues. CDR3 sequence: CASSAQGSQETQYF. DNA for the CDR3: TGTGCCAGCAGTGCACAGGGGTCACAAGAGACCCAGTACTTC.

The chain combines TRBV4-2 with TRBJ1-2; no definite D call. The length of the CDR3 is 15 residues. CDR1 and CDR2 from the germline V gene are LGHNA and YNFKEQ. Trimming stripped 0 bases from V and 6 bases from J, with 14 bases between. DNA of the CDR3: TGTGCCAGCAGCCAAGATTTTAGGTCACGGGATGGCTACACCTTC. Translated, it gives CASSQDFRSRDGYTF.

The chain recombines TRBV9 with TRBJ1-1, with D perhaps TRBD1 (5 bases). CDR3 size: 14 residues. Between the trimmed V and J ends, which lost 3 bases and 3 bases, there was a span of 12 bases. Germline loops: CDR1 SGDLS, CDR2 YYNGEE. In nucleotides, the CDR3 is TGTGCCAGCAGCGCGGCGGGGGATCACACTGAAGCTTTCTTT. The encoded protein is CASSAAGDHTEAFF. Drawing the rest from reference TRBV9 and TRBJ1-1, the complete variable domain is DSGVTQTPKHLITATGQRVTLRCSPRSGDLSVYWYQQSLDQGLQFLIQYYNGEERAKGNILERFSAQQFPDLHSELNLSSLELGDSALYFCASSAAGDHTEAFFGQGTRLTVV.

The chain links TRBV7-8 to TRBJ2-1; weak D call: TRBD2 (5 bases). CDR1 SGHVS and CDR2 FQNEAQ come from the germline V gene. The CDR3 has 13 residues. V lost 5 bases and J lost 10, with 15 bases in between. CDR3 region: CASSPHRDWEQFF. The CDR3 DNA reads as TGTGCCAGCAGCCCCCATCGGGATTGGGAGCAGTTCTTC.

The CDR3 DNA reads TGTGCCAGCAGTTCCATGGGACTAGCGGGAGACTGGGGTTACAATGAGCAGTTCTTC. It is translated as CASSSMGLAGDWGYNEQFF. V and J are TRBV28 and TRBJ2-1; 14 nucleotides align to TRBD2. Germline V gene data show CDR1 as MDHEN and CDR2 as SYDVKM. This CDR3 has 19 amino acids. V lost 4 bases, J lost 4 bases, and 12 bases stayed unmatched.

The rearrangement joins TRBV28 to TRBJ1-6; TRBD1 is a possible D gene (5 bases). The CDR3 has 14 residues. Germline assignment: CDR1 MDHEN and CDR2 SYDVKM. Between the trimmed V and J ends, which lost 8 bases and 4 bases, there was a span of 12 bases. The CDR3 DNA is TGTGCCAGCGACAGCAATCTTTATAATTCACCCCTCCACTTT. The encoded protein is CASDSNLYNSPLHF.

This chain uses TRBV6-6 with TRBJ2-7; D might be TRBD1 (6 bases). The CDR3 extends over 15 amino acids. CDR1 MNHNY and CDR2 SVGAGI come from the germline V gene (reference sequence). V was shortened by 2 bases and J by 2 bases, with 13 bases between the two germline ends. CDR3 amino acids: CASSYRTASTYEQYF. DNA of the CDR3: TGTGCCAGCAGTTACCGGACAGCGTCCACCTACGAGCAGTACTTC.

The chain combines TRBV18 with TRBJ2-3, with 11 bases matching TRBD2. CDR3 size: 17 residues. Germline V gene lookup returns CDR1 KGHSH and CDR2 LQKENI. Germline trimming cut 4 bases from V and 6 bases from J; bases unmatched to any gene: 12. CDR3 DNA: TGTGCCAGCTCACTCGCAACTAGCGGGAGCCTTCCTGATACGCAGTATTTT. It is translated as CASSLATSGSLPDTQYF.

DNA of the CDR3: TGTGCCAGCCTAACCTGGGACAGGGTAGATCAGCCCCAGCATTTT. Its translation is CASLTWDRVDQPQHF. J is TRBJ1-5 and V is TRBV6-5, with TRBD1 matching over 9 bases. Trimming removed 8 bases from V and 5 bases from J; junction bases left unmatched: 10. The CDR3 spans 15 residues. CDR1 and CDR2 (germline): MNHEY, SVGAGI.

This clone was counted only a few times. V gene TRBV30 combines with J gene TRBJ2-7, with D tentatively TRBD2 (6 bases). Germline CDR1 reads GTSNPN; CDR2 reads SVGIG (reference sequence). The CDR3 has 11 residues. V dropped 6 bases and J dropped 4 bases, with 10 bases sitting between them. The CDR3 sequence: CACTEGYEQYF. In DNA, the CDR3 is TGTGCCTGCACGGAGGGGTACGAGCAGTACTTC.

The V gene is TRBV24-1, the J gene TRBJ2-2, with 7 bases identical to TRBD1. The V gene end was trimmed by 4 bases and the J gene end by 6 bases; junction bases not matched to a gene: 4. The CDR3 totals 14 residues. In germline, CDR1 is KGHDR, CDR2 SFDVKD. The CDR3 bases are TGTGCCACCAGTGAAGCCGACAGGGCCGGGGAGCTGTTTTTT. Translated: CATSEADRAGELFF.

The chain employs TRBV3-1 (or the pseudogene TRBV3-2) and TRBJ2-5, with TRBD2 matching 7 bases. Germline trimming cut 2 bases from V and 5 bases from J; bases unmatched to any gene: 5. CDR1 LGHDT and CDR2 YNNKEL come from the germline V gene (reference sequence). This CDR3 spans 14 amino acids. CDR3 amino acids: CASSQWQGGETQYF. The CDR3 nucleotides read TGTGCCAGCAGCCAATGGCAGGGAGGGGAGACCCAGTACTTC.

This chain connects TRBV28 to TRBJ1-5; 9 nucleotides align to TRBD1. V lost 0 bases, J lost 5 bases, and 2 bases stayed unmatched. CDR1 is MDHEN, CDR2 SYDVKM, per germline. The CDR3 runs to 15 residues. The CDR3 DNA follows: TGTGCCAGCAGTTTATGGGACAGGGGTCATCAGCCCCAGCATTTT. This translates into CASSLWDRGHQPQHF.

This chain uses TRBV30 with TRBJ2-3; 7 positions agree with TRBD2. V lost 1 base to trimming and J lost 6 bases; unmatched junction nucleotides: 7. CDR3 size: 14 residues. Per germline, CDR1 GTSNPN and CDR2 SVGIG (reference sequence). As DNA, the CDR3 is TGTGCCTGGAGTGCCGGGACTAACAAGGATACGCAGTATTTT. Encoded protein: CAWSAGTNKDTQYF. The full variable domain, rest sourced from reference TRBV30 and TRBJ2-3, is SQTIHQWPATLVQPVGSPLSLECTVEGTSNPNLYWYRQAAGRGLQLLFYSVGIGQISSEVPQNLSASRPQDRQFILSSKKLLLSDSGFYLCAWSAGTNKDTQYFGPGTRLTVL.